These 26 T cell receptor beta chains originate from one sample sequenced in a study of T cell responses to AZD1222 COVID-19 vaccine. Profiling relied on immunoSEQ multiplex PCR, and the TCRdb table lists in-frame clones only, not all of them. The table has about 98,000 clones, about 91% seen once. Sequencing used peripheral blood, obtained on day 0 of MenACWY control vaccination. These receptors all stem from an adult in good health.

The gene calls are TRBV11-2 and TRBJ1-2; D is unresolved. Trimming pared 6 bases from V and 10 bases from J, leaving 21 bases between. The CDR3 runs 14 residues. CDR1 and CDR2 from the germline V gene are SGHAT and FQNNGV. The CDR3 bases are TGTGCCAGCAGTCCCGGGTCAGAGAGAATTTTCTACACCTTC. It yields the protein CASSPGSERIFYTF.

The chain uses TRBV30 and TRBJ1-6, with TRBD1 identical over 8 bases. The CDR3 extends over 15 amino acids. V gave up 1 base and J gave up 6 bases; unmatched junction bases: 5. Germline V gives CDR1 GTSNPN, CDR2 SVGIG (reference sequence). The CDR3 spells CAWSAPTGVNSPLHF. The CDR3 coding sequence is TGTGCCTGGAGTGCCCCGACAGGGGTTAATTCACCCCTCCACTTT.

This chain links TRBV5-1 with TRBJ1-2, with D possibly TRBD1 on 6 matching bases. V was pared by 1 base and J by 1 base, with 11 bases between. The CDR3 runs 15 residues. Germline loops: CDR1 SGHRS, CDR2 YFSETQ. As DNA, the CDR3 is TGCGCCAGCAGCTTGCTGGCAGGGGATAACTATGGCTACACCTTC. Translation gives CASSLLAGDNYGYTF.

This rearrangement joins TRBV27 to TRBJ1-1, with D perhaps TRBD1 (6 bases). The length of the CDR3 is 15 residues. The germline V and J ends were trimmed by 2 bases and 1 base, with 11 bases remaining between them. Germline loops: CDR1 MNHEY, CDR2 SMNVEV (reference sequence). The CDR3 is CASSLVARGNTEAFF. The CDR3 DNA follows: TGTGCCAGCAGTTTAGTGGCCAGGGGGAACACTGAAGCTTTCTTT.

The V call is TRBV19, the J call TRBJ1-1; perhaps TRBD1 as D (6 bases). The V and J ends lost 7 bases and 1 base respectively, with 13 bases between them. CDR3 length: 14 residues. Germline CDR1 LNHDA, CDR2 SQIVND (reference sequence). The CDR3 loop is CASTANRANTEAFF. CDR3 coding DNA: TGTGCCAGTACAGCAAACAGGGCGAACACTGAAGCTTTCTTT.

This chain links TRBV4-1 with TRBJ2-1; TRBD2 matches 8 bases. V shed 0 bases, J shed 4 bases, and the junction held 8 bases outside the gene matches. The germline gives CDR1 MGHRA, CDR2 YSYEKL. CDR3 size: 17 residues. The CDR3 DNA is TGCGCCAGCAGCCAAGAGCCGAGCGGGGGACCATACAATGAGCAGTTCTTC. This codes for CASSQEPSGGPYNEQFF.

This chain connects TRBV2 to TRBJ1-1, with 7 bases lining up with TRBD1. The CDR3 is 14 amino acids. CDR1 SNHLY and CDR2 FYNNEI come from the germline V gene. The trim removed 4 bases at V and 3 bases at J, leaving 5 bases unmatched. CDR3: CASSVRGRDTEAFF. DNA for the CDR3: TGTGCCAGCAGTGTGAGGGGGCGAGACACTGAAGCTTTCTTT.

The CDR3 nucleotides read TGTGCCAGCAGCCAGGCAGGGTGGGTTGAACGAAACACTGAAGCTTTCTTT. Amino acids: CASSQAGWVERNTEAFF. The chain has TRBV3-1 (or the pseudogene TRBV3-2) and TRBJ1-1; possibly TRBD1 for D (5 bases). The CDR3 spans 17 residues. The V end was cut by 3 bases, the J end by 2 bases, with 19 bases between. Germline values: CDR1 LGHDT, CDR2 YNNKEL (reference sequence).

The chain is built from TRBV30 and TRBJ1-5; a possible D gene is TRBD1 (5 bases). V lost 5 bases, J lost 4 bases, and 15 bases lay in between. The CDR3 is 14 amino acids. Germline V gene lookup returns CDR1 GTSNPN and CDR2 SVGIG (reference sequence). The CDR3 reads CAWGRGFGNQPQHF. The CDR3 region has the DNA TGTGCCTGGGGGAGGGGATTTGGGAATCAGCCCCAGCATTTT.

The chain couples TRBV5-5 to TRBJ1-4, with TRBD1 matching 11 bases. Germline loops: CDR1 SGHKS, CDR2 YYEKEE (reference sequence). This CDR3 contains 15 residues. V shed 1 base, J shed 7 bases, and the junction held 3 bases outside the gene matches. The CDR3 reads CASSLRTGGSEKLFF. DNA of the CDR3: TGTGCCAGCAGCTTGCGGACAGGGGGCAGTGAAAAACTGTTTTTT.

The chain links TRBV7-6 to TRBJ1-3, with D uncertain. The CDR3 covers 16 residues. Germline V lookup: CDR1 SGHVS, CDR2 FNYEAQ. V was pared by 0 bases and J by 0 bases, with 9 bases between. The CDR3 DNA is TGTGCCAGCAGCTTAGCCGAGACGGACTCTGGAAACACCATATATTTT. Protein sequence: CASSLAETDSGNTIYF.

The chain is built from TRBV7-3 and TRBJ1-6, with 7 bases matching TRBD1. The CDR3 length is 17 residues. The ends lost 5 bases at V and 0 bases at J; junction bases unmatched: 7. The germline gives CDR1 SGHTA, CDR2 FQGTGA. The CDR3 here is CASSTRGQSSYNSPLHF. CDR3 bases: TGTGCCAGCAGCACAAGGGGGCAGAGCTCCTATAATTCACCCCTCCACTTT.

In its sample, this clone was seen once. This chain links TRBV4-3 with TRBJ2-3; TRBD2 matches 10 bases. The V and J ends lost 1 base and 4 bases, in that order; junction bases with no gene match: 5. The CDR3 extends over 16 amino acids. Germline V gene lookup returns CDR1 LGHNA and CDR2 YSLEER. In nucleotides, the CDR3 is TGCGCCAGCAGCCAAGGAGCGGGGGGGCGAGCAGATACGCAGTATTTT. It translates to CASSQGAGGRADTQYF.

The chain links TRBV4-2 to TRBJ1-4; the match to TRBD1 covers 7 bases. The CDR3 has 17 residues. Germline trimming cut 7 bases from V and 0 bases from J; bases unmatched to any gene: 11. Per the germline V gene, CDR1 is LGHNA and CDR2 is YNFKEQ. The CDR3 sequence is CASTPAVQGATNEKLFF. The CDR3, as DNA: TGTGCCAGCACTCCAGCCGTTCAGGGGGCAACTAATGAAAAACTGTTTTTT.

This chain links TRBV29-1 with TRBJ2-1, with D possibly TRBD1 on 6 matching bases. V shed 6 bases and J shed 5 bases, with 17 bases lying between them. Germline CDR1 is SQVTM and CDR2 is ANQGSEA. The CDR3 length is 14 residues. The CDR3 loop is CSVVPRDTHNEQFF. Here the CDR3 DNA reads TGCAGCGTCGTCCCAAGGGACACGCACAATGAGCAGTTCTTC.

CDR3 in DNA: TGTGCCAGTAGCGACAGGGGGGGCTACACCTTC. Translating it yields CASSDRGGYTF. The chain carries TRBV19 and TRBJ1-2; the match to TRBD1 covers 9 bases. CDR1 and CDR2 from the germline V gene are LNHDA and SQIVND (reference sequence). This CDR3 comprises 11 residues. With V trimmed by 6 bases and J by 8 bases, 1 base remained unmatched.

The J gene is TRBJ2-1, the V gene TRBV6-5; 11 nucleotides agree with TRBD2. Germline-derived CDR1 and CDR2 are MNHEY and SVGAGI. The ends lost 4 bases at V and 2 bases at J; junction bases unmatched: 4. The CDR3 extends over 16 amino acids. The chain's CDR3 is CASSSFSGGAYNEQFF. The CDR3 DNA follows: TGTGCCAGCAGTTCCTTTAGCGGGGGGGCCTACAATGAGCAGTTCTTC.

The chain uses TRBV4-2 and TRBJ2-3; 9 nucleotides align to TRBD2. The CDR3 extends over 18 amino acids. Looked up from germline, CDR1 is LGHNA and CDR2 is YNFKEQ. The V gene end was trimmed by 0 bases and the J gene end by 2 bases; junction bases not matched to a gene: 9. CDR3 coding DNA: TGTGCCAGCAGCCAAGATCTGGGCGGGGGGGACCACACAGATACGCAGTATTTT. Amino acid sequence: CASSQDLGGGDHTDTQYF.

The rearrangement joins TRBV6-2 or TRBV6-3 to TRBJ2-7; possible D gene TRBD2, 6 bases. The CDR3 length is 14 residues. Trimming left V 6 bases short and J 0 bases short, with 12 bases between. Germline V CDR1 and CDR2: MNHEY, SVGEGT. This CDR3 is CASSSLTSSYEQYF. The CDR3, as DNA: TGTGCCAGCAGCTCATTGACTAGCTCCTACGAGCAGTACTTC.

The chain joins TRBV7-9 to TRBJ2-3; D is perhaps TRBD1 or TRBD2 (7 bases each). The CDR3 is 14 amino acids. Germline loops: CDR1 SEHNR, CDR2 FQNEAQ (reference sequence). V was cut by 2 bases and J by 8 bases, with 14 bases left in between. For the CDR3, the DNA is TGTGCCAGCAGCTTAATAACAGGGGAGGGTACGCAGTATTTT. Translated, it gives CASSLITGEGTQYF.

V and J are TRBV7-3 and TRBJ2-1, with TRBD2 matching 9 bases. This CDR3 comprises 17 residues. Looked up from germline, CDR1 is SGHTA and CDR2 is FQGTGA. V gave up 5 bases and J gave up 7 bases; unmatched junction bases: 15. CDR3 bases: TGTGCCAGCAGCCCGGGTAAGGGGCGGGGGGGCCAGAATGAGCAGTTCTTC. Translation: CASSPGKGRGGQNEQFF.

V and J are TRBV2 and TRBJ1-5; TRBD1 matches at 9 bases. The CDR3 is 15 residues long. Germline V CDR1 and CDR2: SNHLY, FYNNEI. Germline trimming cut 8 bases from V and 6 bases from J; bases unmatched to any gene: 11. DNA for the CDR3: TGTGCCAGCGAAAAGGACAGGGGAGGTGCTCAGCCCCAGCATTTT. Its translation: CASEKDRGGAQPQHF.

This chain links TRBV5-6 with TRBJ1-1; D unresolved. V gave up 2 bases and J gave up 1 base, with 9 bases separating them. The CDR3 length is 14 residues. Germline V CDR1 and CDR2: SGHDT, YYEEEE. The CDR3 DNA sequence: TGTGCCAGCAGCTTAGTATCCGCGAACACTGAAGCTTTCTTT. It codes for CASSLVSANTEAFF.

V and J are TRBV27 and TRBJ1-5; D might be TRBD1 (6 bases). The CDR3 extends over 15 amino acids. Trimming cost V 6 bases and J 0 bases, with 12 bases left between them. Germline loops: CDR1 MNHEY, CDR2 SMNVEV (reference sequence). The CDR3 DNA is TGTGCCAGCAGCACCACGGGGGCTAGCAATCAGCCCCAGCATTTT. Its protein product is CASSTTGASNQPQHF.

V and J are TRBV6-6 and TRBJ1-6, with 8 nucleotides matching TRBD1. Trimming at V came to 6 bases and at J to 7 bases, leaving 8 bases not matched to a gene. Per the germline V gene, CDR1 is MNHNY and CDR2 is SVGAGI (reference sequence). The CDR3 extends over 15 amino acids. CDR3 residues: CASRETGVANSPLHF. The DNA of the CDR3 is TGTGCCAGCAGAGAGACAGGGGTGGCAAATTCACCCCTCCACTTT.

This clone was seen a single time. CDR3 nucleotide sequence: TGCGCCAGCAGCCAAGGTTCGGGACAGATCAATTCACCCCTCCACTTT. Translated: CASSQGSGQINSPLHF. The rearrangement uses TRBV4-1 and TRBJ1-6, with 7 bases lining up with TRBD1. This CDR3 spans 16 amino acids. Germline CDR1 MGHRA, CDR2 YSYEKL. With V trimmed by 1 base and J by 7 bases, 7 bases remained unmatched.